These 13 T cell receptor beta chains were all obtained from the same sample, sequenced in a study of tissue T cells after allogeneic stem cell transplantation (dated by TCRdb to the early 2020s). The time point label, read with the paper, signifies: mouse harvest day 7 after allogeneic transplant. Mouse grafts combined 10^7 T-cell-depleted bone marrow cells with 10^6 splenic CD5+ T cells, given via tail vein injection. The receptor library was made with the immunoSEQ multiplex PCR assay. The source is immuneACCESS, and TCRdb retained only in-frame sequences with V and J called. Part of the clones is not carried over; for the studies checked, unresolved V genes explain less than half of this, and the remainder is unexplained. The sample table contains 6,000 or so clones; only one count was recorded for roughly 46% of them. The top ten constitute 6% to 8% of the sample. The sequenced material came from gut tissue. Source of these receptors: a female BALB/c mouse given C57BL/6 T cells with graft-versus-host disease after an allogeneic hematopoietic cell transplant.

Comments on this clone: Each gene name is a mouse one. CDR3 DNA, as far as it was read: TGTGCCAGCAGTGATGCAGGGACAGGGAACACAGAAGTCTTC. Amino acid sequence: CASSDAGTGNTEVF. The CDR3 as a whole reads CASSDAGTGNTEVFF. V gene TRBV13-1 combines with J gene TRBJ1-1, with TRBD1 matching 8 bases. From the germline J gene comes the end of the CDR3, since the read stops 1 residue before it. Germline assignment: CDR1 NSHNY and CDR2 SYGAGN. Trimming cost V 0 bases and J 1 base; bases outside gene matches: 2. This CDR3 spans 15 amino acids.

With respect to this clone: Genes and germline are mouse. The CDR3 extends 1 residue past the end of the read, so its final part is completed from the germline J gene. J is TRBJ2-7 and V is TRBV31; the match to TRBD2 covers 8 bases. Germline assignment: CDR1 GKSSPN and CDR2 SITVG. J was trimmed by 4 bases and V by 1 base; bases with no gene match: 0. CDR3 length equals 12 residues. CDR3 residues: CAWSRTGYEQYF. CDR3 bases read: TGTGCCTGGAGTCGGACTGGGTATGAACAGTAC.

There are a few counts of this clone. Gene and germline names: mouse. The read ends 1 residue early relative to the CDR3; the germline J gene fills the gap. This sequence joins TRBV23 and TRBJ2-5; whether TRBD1, the table's D call, matches the DNA was not checked. Germline lookup yields CDR1 KGHTA and CDR2 FQNQQP. The CDR3 spans 14 residues. The CDR3 here is CSSRDRVNQDTQYF. The part of the CDR3 DNA that was read is TGCTCCAGCAGAGACAGGGTTAACCAAGACACCCAGTAC. The whole variable domain, remainder taken from reference TRBV23 and TRBJ2-5, is DAAVTQKPRYLIKMKGQEAEMKCIPEKGHTAVFWYQQKQSKELKFLIYFQNQQPLDQIDMVKERFSAVCPSSSLCSLGIRTCEAEDSALYLCSSRDRVNQDTQYFGPGTRLLVL.

In its sample, this clone was seen a few times. Gene and germline names: mouse. The read ends 1 residue before the CDR3 terminus; that terminus is restored from the germline J gene. This chain connects TRBV14 to TRBJ1-6, with unresolved D. TRBJ1-6 is known as an ORF, though its function is uncertain. Germline V gene sequence: CDR1 SGHDT, CDR2 FRDEAV. CDR3 length equals 14 residues. V was pared by 2 bases and J by 3 bases, with 6 bases between. The DNA read from the CDR3 is TGTGCCAGCAGTTTAAACATCTATAATTCGCCCCTCTAC. Protein sequence: CASSLNIYNSPLY. The full CDR3 reads CASSLNIYNSPLYF.

This clone was observed a handful of times. Gene names and germline match the mouse. The sequenced fragment ends 1 residue before the CDR3 boundary, so the rest is inferred from the germline J gene. This chain joins TRBV5 and TRBJ2-7; D is undetermined. Germline V lookup: CDR1 LGHNA, CDR2 YNLKQL (reference sequence). This CDR3 is 14 amino acids long. V lost 0 bases and J lost 0, with 6 bases in between. Here the CDR3 reads CASSQEWSSYEQYF. The sequenced part of the CDR3 DNA is TGTGCCAGCAGCCAAGAGTGGAGCTCCTATGAACAGTAC.

A remark on this clone: Mouse germline and gene names are used. The read gets to within 1 residue of the CDR3 end, and the germline J gene fills in the rest. This chain connects TRBV26 to TRBJ2-1; 7 nucleotides match TRBD1. The CDR3 has 14 residues. The germline V gene has CDR1 KGHPV and CDR2 FQNQEV (reference sequence). The ends lost 6 bases at V and 5 bases at J; junction bases unmatched: 7. The chain's CDR3 is CASSTGVGNAEQFF. The covered CDR3 bases are TGTGCCAGCAGCACAGGGGTTGGGAATGCTGAGCAGTTC.

With regard to this clone: Each gene name is a mouse one. Coverage ceases 1 residue before the CDR3 finishes, and the germline J gene fills in the end. The gene calls are TRBV3 and TRBJ2-7, with TRBD2 matching over 13 bases. Germline V CDR1 and CDR2: SNHLY, FYNGKV (reference sequence). V lost 5 bases and J lost 7; bases outside the gene matches: 8. The CDR3 loop spans 15 amino acids. Incomplete CDR3 DNA: TGTGCCAGCAGCCAACGGACTGGGGGGGCGTGGGAACAGTAC. Translated: CASSQRTGGAWEQY. The whole CDR3 reads CASSQRTGGAWEQYF.

With respect to this clone: Mouse names are used for the genes. The read ends 1 residue shy of where the CDR3 ends; the end is completed using the germline J gene. This same CDR3 is encoded by further DNA sequences in the sample. The genes are TRBV26 and TRBJ1-3, with D hard to call. Trimming took off 0 bases at V and 0 bases at J, with 6 bases between the two ends. The CDR3 consists of 15 residues. Germline V gives CDR1 KGHPV, CDR2 FQNQEV (reference sequence). CDR3 DNA (partial): TGTGCCAGCAGTCTGTCAACAAATTCTGGAAATACGCTCTAT. This sequence encodes CASSLSTNSGNTLY. The entire CDR3 protein is CASSLSTNSGNTLYF.

This clone was counted a few times. Gene names and germline match the mouse. The CDR3 end is not reached by the read, which stops 1 residue before it; the germline J gene fills it in. The chain joins TRBV3 to TRBJ2-4; D uncertain. The V gene's germline CDR1 is SNHLY and CDR2 FYNGKV (reference sequence). The ends were cut back, 5 bases at V and 1 base at J, with 7 bases in the middle. The CDR3 contains 13 residues. CDR3 sequence: CASSPDGQNTLYF. The covered CDR3 bases are TGTGCCAGCAGCCCGGACGGTCAAAACACCTTGTAC.

Turning to this clone: Gene and germline names: mouse. The read finishes 1 residue shy of the CDR3 end, and the germline J gene is used to complete it. This chain links TRBV23 with TRBJ2-2; the D segment call TRBD2 is taken from the table without a DNA check. CDR1 KGHTA and CDR2 FQNQQP come from the germline V gene. The CDR3 extends over 14 amino acids. CDR3 in amino acids: CSSSQLSNTGQLYF. The part of the CDR3 DNA that was read is TGCTCCAGCAGTCAGCTGTCAAACACCGGGCAGCTCTAC.

Comments on this clone: Genes and germline come from the mouse. The DNA ends 1 residue before the CDR3 does, and the rest of the CDR3 is filled in from the germline J gene. This rearrangement joins TRBV26 to TRBJ2-5; D ambiguous. CDR1 and CDR2 (germline): KGHPV, FQNQEV (reference sequence). V dropped 2 bases and J dropped 2 bases, with 5 bases sitting between them. The CDR3 has 13 amino acids. CDR3 loop: CASSLGSQDTQYF. The part of the CDR3 DNA that was read is TGTGCCAGCAGTCTGGGCTCCCAAGACACCCAGTAC. Combining the CDR3 with reference TRBV26 and TRBJ2-5 gives the whole variable domain NSKVIQTPRYLVKGQGQKAKMRCIPEKGHPVVFWYQQNKNNEFKFLINFQNQEVLQQIDMTEKRFSAECPSNSPCSLEIQSSEAGDSALYLCASSLGSQDTQYFGPGTRLLVL.

Comment on this clone: Gene names and germline refer to mouse. The read halts 1 residue ahead of the CDR3 end, with the missing end drawn from the germline J gene. The chain is built from TRBV23 and TRBJ2-5; the table names TRBD1, a call not compared with the DNA. CDR3 length: 16 residues. Germline V gene lookup returns CDR1 KGHTA and CDR2 FQNQQP. The part of the CDR3 DNA that was read is TGCTCCAGCAGTCAAAGGAGGGGGCGCGCCGACGACACCCAGTAC. It encodes CSSSQRRGRADDTQY. In full, the CDR3 reads CSSSQRRGRADDTQYF.

Note on this clone: Mouse gene names apply. CDR3 residues: CASSDARNTGQLYF. CDR3 DNA, as far as it was read: TGTGCCAGCAGTGATGCCCGAAACACCGGGCAGCTCTAC. V is TRBV13-1 and J is TRBJ2-2; D remains ambiguous. The read ends 1 residue before the CDR3 terminus; that terminus is restored from the germline J gene. Trimming stripped 0 bases from V and 1 base from J, with 4 bases between. There are 14 residues in the CDR3. Germline V CDR1 and CDR2: NSHNY, SYGAGN.